The 5 T cell receptor beta chains in this list originate from one sample, sequenced in a study of cytomegalovirus exposure and HLA in healthy donors. Researchers ran the PCR with 60 Vbeta and 13 Jbeta primers. Profiling relied on immunoSEQ multiplex PCR, and the TCRdb table lists in-frame clones only, not all of them. This sample's table has about 54,000 clones. Material: PBMCs. These TCRs come from a woman aged 35 to 49 in good health and CMV-seronegative.

As for this clone: Mismatch with germline at one junction end may stem from a read error. J is TRBJ2-7 and V is TRBV28; 13 bases fit TRBD2. CDR1 is MDHEN and CDR2 is SYDVKM in the germline V gene. The CDR3 has 13 amino acids. The CDR3: CASSLLGGTSGTF. The CDR3 DNA reads TGTGCCAGCAGCCTCCTAGGAGGGACTAGCGGGACCTTC.

The V and J genes are TRBV9 and TRBJ2-3; 14 bases are shared with TRBD2. Germline loops: CDR1 SGDLS, CDR2 YYNGEE. The CDR3 spans 17 residues. V lost 4 bases and J lost 4; bases outside the gene matches: 8. CDR3 protein: CASSLGLAGAGADTQYF. CDR3 nucleotide sequence: TGTGCCAGCAGCCTGGGACTAGCGGGAGCTGGAGCAGATACGCAGTATTTT.

The chain has TRBV4-1 and TRBJ1-3; a weak D match, TRBD1 (5 bases). Trimming pared 3 bases from V and 0 bases from J, leaving 15 bases between. CDR1 and CDR2 (germline): MGHRA, YSYEKL. The CDR3 is made up of 17 amino acids. CDR3 sequence reads: CASSHDSGQGSGNTIYF. DNA of the CDR3: TGCGCCAGCAGCCACGATAGCGGCCAGGGCTCTGGAAACACCATATATTTT.

V and J are TRBV18 and TRBJ1-1; D is unclear. Germline V CDR1 and CDR2: KGHSH, LQKENI. The ends were cut back, 3 bases at V and 3 bases at J, with 20 bases in the middle. This CDR3 is built from 17 residues. CDR3 region: CASSPGSGSPGYTEAFF. In DNA, the CDR3 is TGTGCCAGCTCACCTGGTAGCGGTTCCCCGGGGTACACTGAAGCTTTCTTT.

This chain uses TRBV5-5 with TRBJ2-7; D unclear. V shed 2 bases and J shed 1 base, with 10 bases lying between them. The V gene's germline CDR1 is SGHKS and CDR2 YYEKEE (reference sequence). This CDR3 comprises 14 residues. The CDR3 spells CASSFIATSYEQYF. Here the CDR3 DNA reads TGTGCCAGCAGCTTCATCGCCACATCCTACGAGCAGTACTTC.